This TCR beta chain was captured by sequencing in a study of tumor and adjacent non-tumor tissue in lung cancer. Study-level information: Patients were aged about 30 to 76, around ten men and about five women, stage I to III.

No cell sorting was done before RNA was extracted from the tissue. Distant lung tissue was collected more than 3 cm away from the tumor edge. The library came from three nested PCR rounds adapted from ARM-PCR protocols. TCRdb re-analysed the multiplex PCR reads in MiXCR, keeping a single row per CDR3 protein. The sample yields 50,000 or so distinct CDR3 sequences, 74% seen once. V shed 6 bases and J 6 bases; nucleotides not matched to a gene: 7. Germline lookup yields CDR1 MNHEY and CDR2 SVGEGT. This CDR3 has 14 residues. Sequencing input: distant non-tumor lung tissue. This sequence joins TRBV6-2 or TRBV6-3 and TRBJ2-2; 7 positions match TRBD1. The receptor was derived from an older woman with non-small cell lung cancer. CDR3 DNA sequence: TGTGCCAGCAGCGGGTCAGGGGGTGCCGGGGAGCTGTTTTTT. Protein: CASSGSGGAGELFF.